One and the same sample provided the 17 T cell receptor beta chains below, sequenced in a study of CD8 T cells in Susac syndrome. After extraction with the RNeasy kit, roughly 0.45 to 1 ug of the RNA was reverse transcribed using random hexamers. TCRdb recomputed calls from the immunoSEQ multiplex PCR reads with MiXCR, one row per CDR3 protein. The sample records around 160,000 distinct CDR3 sequences, around 94% being singletons. Sequences were obtained from CD4+ T cells from PBMCs. The receptors were sampled from a human donor in good health.

The rearrangement uses TRBV9 and TRBJ2-5, with TRBD2 identical over 8 bases. Germline V gene sequence: CDR1 SGDLS, CDR2 YYNGEE. CDR3 length: 16 amino acids. The V gene end was trimmed by 4 bases and the J gene end by 4 bases; junction bases not matched to a gene: 12. The CDR3 here is CASSPGVGGARETQYF. In DNA form, the CDR3 reads TGTGCCAGCAGCCCAGGTGTCGGGGGGGCCCGAGAGACCCAGTACTTC.

V usage is TRBV7-3 and J usage is TRBJ2-7; D is possibly TRBD1 (7 bases). Germline V lookup: CDR1 SGHTA, CDR2 FQGTGA. Trimming took off 5 bases at V and 4 bases at J, with 18 bases between the two ends. The CDR3 consists of 15 residues. The CDR3: CASSAGSGTEYEQYF. DNA of the CDR3: TGTGCCAGCAGCGCCGGGAGTGGGACAGAGTACGAGCAGTACTTC.

The genes are TRBV7-2 and TRBJ2-3; TRBD2 matches 14 bases. The ends lost 5 bases at V and 2 bases at J; junction bases unmatched: 3. The V gene's germline CDR1 is SGHTA and CDR2 FQGNSA. CDR3 length: 16 residues. This chain's CDR3 is CASSKGLAGATDTQYF. The CDR3 DNA follows: TGTGCCAGCAGCAAGGGACTAGCGGGGGCCACAGATACGCAGTATTTT.

The J gene is TRBJ1-1, the V gene TRBV29-1; D gene unclear. Germline V gene sequence: CDR1 SQVTM, CDR2 ANQGSEA. V was cut by 4 bases and J by 2 bases, with 8 bases left in between. The length of the CDR3 is 12 residues. The CDR3 DNA is TGCAGCGTTGCGGCGGGCAACACTGAAGCTTTCTTT. This gives the protein CSVAAGNTEAFF.

The chain links TRBV30 to TRBJ2-3; 12 bases agree with TRBD2. The CDR3 has 16 amino acids. Per germline, CDR1 GTSNPN and CDR2 SVGIG (reference sequence). The trim removed 1 base at V and 4 bases at J, leaving 6 bases unmatched. DNA for the CDR3: TGTGCCTGGAGTGCCTTACTAGCGGGGGGCTCAGATACGCAGTATTTT. Translated: CAWSALLAGGSDTQYF.

The chain links TRBV27 to TRBJ1-6, with TRBD1 identical over 7 bases. This CDR3 spans 14 amino acids. Unmatched junction bases numbered 5, after V lost 6 bases and J lost 6 bases. Germline CDR1 is MNHEY and CDR2 is SMNVEV (reference sequence). CDR3 bases: TGTGCCAGCAGGCTACCAGGGGGTAATTCACCCCTCCACTTT. Protein: CASRLPGGNSPLHF.

The chain recombines TRBV4-3 with TRBJ2-7; TRBD1 agrees at 8 bases. Trimming cost V 0 bases and J 6 bases; bases outside gene matches: 1. The CDR3 length is 13 residues. Per the germline V gene, CDR1 is LGHNA and CDR2 is YSLEER. CDR3 residues: CASSQETGGEQYF. CDR3 DNA: TGCGCCAGCAGCCAAGAAACAGGGGGCGAGCAGTACTTC.

The chain employs TRBV20-1 and TRBJ2-1; D may be TRBD2 (6 bases). This CDR3 comprises 15 residues. Germline assignment: CDR1 DFQATT and CDR2 SNEGSKA (reference sequence). The V gene lost 0 bases and the J gene lost 0 bases, with 9 bases spanning the gap. The CDR3: CSARDYGGSYNEQFF. The CDR3 coding sequence is TGCAGTGCTAGAGATTACGGGGGCTCCTACAATGAGCAGTTCTTC.

This rearrangement joins TRBV18 to TRBJ2-7; TRBD1 matches at 9 bases. V was pared by 8 bases and J by 4 bases, with 9 bases of the junction left unmatched. This CDR3 is built from 14 residues. Germline CDR1 is KGHSH and CDR2 is LQKENI. CDR3 nucleotide sequence: TGTGCCAGCCGCTCCGGGACAGGGACATACGAGCAGTACTTC. Its translation: CASRSGTGTYEQYF. Variable domain in full (rest from reference TRBV18 and TRBJ2-7): NAGVMQNPRHLVRRRGQEARLRCSPMKGHSHVYWYRQLPEEGLKFMVYLQKENIIDESGMPKERFSAEFPKEGPSILRIQQVVRGDSAAYFCASRSGTGTYEQYFGPGTRLTVT.

The chain joins TRBV29-1 to TRBJ1-1; D gene unclear. Trimming took 6 bases from V and 3 from J, leaving 11 bases between them. The germline gives CDR1 SQVTM, CDR2 ANQGSEA. The CDR3 totals 12 residues. The CDR3 DNA sequence: TGCAGCGTGTTCGGGATAGACACTGAAGCTTTCTTT. Its protein is CSVFGIDTEAFF.

The chain employs TRBV5-4 and TRBJ2-3, with 11 bases lining up with TRBD2. Germline lookup yields CDR1 SGHNT and CDR2 YYREEE (reference sequence). The CDR3 totals 16 residues. The ends lost 2 bases at V and 5 bases at J; junction bases unmatched: 7. CDR3 sequence: CASSFPGLAVEDTQYF. CDR3 nucleotide sequence: TGTGCCAGCAGCTTTCCGGGACTAGCGGTGGAAGATACGCAGTATTTT.

The J gene is TRBJ2-3, the V gene TRBV29-1; 7 bases agree with TRBD1. The CDR3 is 13 residues long. Germline assignment: CDR1 SQVTM and CDR2 ANQGSEA. V shed 3 bases and J 0 bases; nucleotides not matched to a gene: 0. The CDR3 loop reads CSVETGSTDTQYF. Here the CDR3 DNA reads TGCAGCGTTGAGACAGGGAGCACAGATACGCAGTATTTT.

V and J are TRBV15 and TRBJ2-1; 8 bases match TRBD2. The CDR3 length is 15 residues. The V gene end was trimmed by 1 base and the J gene end by 2 bases; junction bases not matched to a gene: 1. From germline, CDR1 is LNHNV and CDR2 YYDKDF (reference sequence). As DNA, the CDR3 is TGTGCCACCAGCAGAGGCGGGGGGACCTACAATGAGCAGTTCTTC. Translating gives CATSRGGGTYNEQFF.

The rearrangement links TRBV28 to TRBJ1-4; no clear D. With 6 bases removed from V and 8 bases from J, the gap between germline ends came to 13 bases. The CDR3 loop spans 13 amino acids. The germline gives CDR1 MDHEN, CDR2 SYDVKM. The DNA of the CDR3 is TGTGCCAGCAGCCGACGTGAGGAGGAAAAACTGTTTTTT. Protein product: CASSRREEEKLFF. Filled out from reference TRBV28 and TRBJ1-4, the complete variable domain reads DVKVTQSSRYLVKRTGEKVFLECVQDMDHENMFWYRQDPGLGLRLIYFSYDVKMKEKGDIPEGYSVSREKKERFSLILESASTNQTSMYLCASSRREEEKLFFGSGTQLSVL.

CDR3 residues: CASSLINSPLHF. CDR3 DNA sequence: TGTGCCAGCAGCTTAATTAATTCACCCCTCCACTTT. The genes are TRBV13 and TRBJ1-6; D remains ambiguous. V was clipped by 2 bases and J by 6 bases, with 2 bases between them. The germline V gene has CDR1 PRHDT and CDR2 FYEKMQ (reference sequence). This CDR3 spans 12 amino acids.

The chain carries TRBV6-2 or TRBV6-3 and TRBJ1-1, with D unresolved. Trimming shortened V by 6 bases and J by 0 bases, and 8 bases separated the two germline ends. This CDR3 comprises 13 residues. The germline V gene encodes CDR1 MNHEY and CDR2 SVGEGT. CDR3 in DNA: TGTGCCAGCAGCCTCATCATGAACACTGAAGCTTTCTTT. It is translated as CASSLIMNTEAFF.

V is TRBV7-2 and J is TRBJ1-6, with D perhaps TRBD1 (6 bases). The CDR3 is 14 amino acids. Trimming took 5 bases from V and 9 from J, leaving 14 bases between them. The germline V gene has CDR1 SGHTA and CDR2 FQGNSA. Written as DNA, the CDR3 is TGTGCCAGCAGCACCACTCGACAGGCTTCACCCCTCCACTTT. Protein product: CASSTTRQASPLHF.